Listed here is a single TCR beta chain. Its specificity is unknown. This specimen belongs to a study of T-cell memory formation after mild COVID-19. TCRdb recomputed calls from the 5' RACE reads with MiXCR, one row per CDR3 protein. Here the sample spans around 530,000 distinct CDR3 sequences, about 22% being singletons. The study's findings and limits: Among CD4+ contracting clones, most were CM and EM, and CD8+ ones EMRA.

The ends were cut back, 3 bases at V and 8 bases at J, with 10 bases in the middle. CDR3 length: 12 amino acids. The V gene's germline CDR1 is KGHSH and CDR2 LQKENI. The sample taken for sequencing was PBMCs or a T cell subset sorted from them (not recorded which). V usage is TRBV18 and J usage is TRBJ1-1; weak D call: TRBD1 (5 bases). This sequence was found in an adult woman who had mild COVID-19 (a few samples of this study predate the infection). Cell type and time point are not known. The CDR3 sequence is CASSPSGLEAFF. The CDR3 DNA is TGTGCCAGCTCACCGTCAGGGTTAGAAGCTTTCTTT. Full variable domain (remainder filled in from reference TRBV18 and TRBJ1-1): NAGVMQNPRHLVRRRGQEARLRCSPMKGHSHVYWYRQLPEEGLKFMVYLQKENIIDESGMPKERFSAEFPKEGPSILRIQQVVRGDSAAYFCASSPSGLEAFFGQGTRLTVV.